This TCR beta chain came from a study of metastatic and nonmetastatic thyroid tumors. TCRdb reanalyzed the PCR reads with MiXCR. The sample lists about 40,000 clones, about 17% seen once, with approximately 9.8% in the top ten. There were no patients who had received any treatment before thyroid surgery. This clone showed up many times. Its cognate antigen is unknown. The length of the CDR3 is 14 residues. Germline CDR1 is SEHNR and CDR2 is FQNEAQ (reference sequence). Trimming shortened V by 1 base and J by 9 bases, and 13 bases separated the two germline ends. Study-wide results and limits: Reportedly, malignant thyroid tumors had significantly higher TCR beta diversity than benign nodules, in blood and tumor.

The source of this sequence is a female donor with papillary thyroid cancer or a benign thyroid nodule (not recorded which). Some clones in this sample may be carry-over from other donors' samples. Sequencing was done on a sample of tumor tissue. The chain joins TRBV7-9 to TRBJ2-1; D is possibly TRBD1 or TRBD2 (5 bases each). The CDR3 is CASSLGGGGGEQFF. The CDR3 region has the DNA TGTGCCAGCAGCTTAGGGGGCGGAGGCGGTGAGCAGTTCTTC.